A selection of T cell receptor beta chains follows, all from one sample in a study of T cells after yellow fever vaccination. TCRdb re-called the 5' RACE reads with MiXCR, one entry per CDR3 protein. The sample has roughly 250,000 distinct CDR3 sequences; over 10% are singletons. Sequencing was performed on CD4+ T cells sorted from PBMCs, taken 45 days after the yellow fever booster vaccination. These receptor sequences come from a man aged 30 to 45 who received the YFV17D yellow fever vaccine. CDR3s include the opening cysteine and the closing phenylalanine or tryptophan. A D gene is named only where the DNA matches it firmly. Clone size is given for some rows only: seen once, a few or many times, or a class if the clone is expanded.

TRBJ2-1	NA	NA	TRBV7-2	TGTGCCAGCAGCCAAATATCCCGCGGACTACACAATGAGCAGTTCTTC	CASSQISRGLHNEQFF
TRBJ1-3	few	TRBD1	TRBV6-5	TGTGCCAGCAGTTACTCTTCCGCGACAGGGGGCCTCTCTGGAAACACCATATATTTT	CASSYSSATGGLSGNTIYF
TRBJ1-5	NA	NA	TRBV4-3	TGCGCCAGCAGCCAAGTCGCTGGGGCTAATCAGCCCCAGCATTTT	CASSQVAGANQPQHF
TRBJ2-1	NA	TRBD2	TRBV5-1	TGCGCCAGCAGCCCCGGTAGCGGGAGTAGGTTCGGTGAGCAGTTCTTC	CASSPGSGSRFGEQFF
TRBJ2-3	NA	NA	TRBV29-1	TGCAGCGTTGAAGAAGTCGGCAGGGACTCCGGAGAAGATACGCAGTATTTT	CSVEEVGRDSGEDTQYF
TRBJ2-1	few	TRBD1	TRBV27	TGTGCCAGCAGTTTCCGGGACAGGGACTACAATGAGCAGTTCTTC	CASSFRDRDYNEQFF
TRBJ2-7	few	TRBD1	TRBV11-2	TGTGCCAGCAAGTTGGGGACAGGACCCTACGAGCAGTACTTC	CASKLGTGPYEQYF
TRBJ2-1	NA	NA	TRBV11-1	TGTGCCAGCAGCTCGCTGATAGGTGGTAGTAGCGGAGCCTACAATGAGCAGTTCTTC	CASSSLIGGSSGAYNEQFF
TRBJ2-2	few	NA	TRBV3-1	TGTGCCAGCAGGAAAGAGGGACATTACACCGGGGAGCTGTTTTTT	CASRKEGHYTGELFF
TRBJ2-2	few	NA	TRBV14	TGTGCCAGCAGCCAAGAAGTTGGGGGTGTGACCGGGGAGCTGTTTTTT	CASSQEVGGVTGELFF
TRBJ2-7	few	NA	TRBV27	TGTGCCAGCAGCCTCAAGCCGAGTGAGGGGTACGAGCAGTACTTC	CASSLKPSEGYEQYF
TRBJ2-5	few	NA	TRBV6-2/TRBV6-3	TGTGCCAGCAGTTACGTGGGGAGACCTCAAGAGACCCAGTACTTC	CASSYVGRPQETQYF
TRBJ1-2	few	NA	TRBV10-3	TGTGCCATCGGGCAGCGGGATTATGGCTACACCTTC	CAIGQRDYGYTF
TRBJ2-5	few	NA	TRBV15	TGTGCCACCAGCGAACAAGAGACCCAGTACTTC	CATSEQETQYF
TRBJ1-1	NA	TRBD1	TRBV28	TGTGCCAGCAGTTTATCCCCTGGGACAGGGCACACTGAAGCTTTCTTT	CASSLSPGTGHTEAFF
TRBJ2-7	few	NA	TRBV18	TGTGCCAGCTCACGATCGTCGCCAGGAGCCTACGAGCAGTACTTC	CASSRSSPGAYEQYF
TRBJ2-2	few	NA	TRBV20-1	TGCAGTGCAACCCGGACAGCTAACACCGGGGAGCTGTTTTTT	CSATRTANTGELFF
TRBJ1-5	few	NA	TRBV20-1	TGCAGTGCCCCACGGGGACAACGGAATCAGCCCCAGCATTTT	CSAPRGQRNQPQHF
TRBJ2-7	once	NA	TRBV23-1	TGCGCCACGACACCGAACTACGAGCAGTACTTC	CATTPNYEQYF
TRBJ2-5	NA	NA	TRBV7-9	TGTGCCAGCAGCCCTACGCCCGGGGCCTTGCAAGAGACCCAGTACTTC	CASSPTPGALQETQYF
TRBJ1-1	few	NA	TRBV5-1	TGCGCCAGCAGCTTCCAGGGTTGGGGCTCGGGAGCTTTCTTT	CASSFQGWGSGAFF
TRBJ2-1	few	TRBD2	TRBV9	TGTGCCAGCAGCGAATCCGGGACTAGCGGGAGGAATGAGCAGTTCTTC	CASSESGTSGRNEQFF
TRBJ2-7	few	NA	TRBV6-6	TGTGCCAGCAGTCCCGGGGCCCACGAGCAGTACTTC	CASSPGAHEQYF
TRBJ2-1	few	NA	TRBV7-2	TGTGCCAGCAGTAAGGACAGCGAGCAGTTCTTC	CASSKDSEQFF
TRBJ1-5	few	NA	TRBV30	TGTGCCTGGAGTGAGTGGATCAATCAGCCCCAGCATTTT	CAWSEWINQPQHF
TRBJ1-2	NA	TRBD1	TRBV20-1	TGCAGTGCTGCGGACAGGTTCGACTATGGCTACACCTTC	CSAADRFDYGYTF
TRBJ2-5	NA	TRBD2	TRBV5-1	TGCGCCAGCAGCGCCGCCCTTCTAGCGGGAGCGGAGACCCAGTACTTC	CASSAALLAGAETQYF
TRBJ2-1	NA	NA	TRBV7-2	TGTGCCAGCAGCCCCGGGACCCTAAACAATGAGCAGTTCTTC	CASSPGTLNNEQFF
TRBJ1-6	few	TRBD1	TRBV4-2	TGTGCCAGCAGCCAAGGGGTGGTGGACAGGGGACGGACACCCCTCCACTTT	CASSQGVVDRGRTPLHF
TRBJ2-1	NA	NA	TRBV24-1	TGTGCCACCAGTGATACGGTTGGTGAGCAGTTCTTC	CATSDTVGEQFF
TRBJ2-5	NA	TRBD1	TRBV4-1	TGCGCCAGCAGCCAAAGTGGTTGGACAGGGGGCGGAGGTGAGACCCAGTACTTC	CASSQSGWTGGGGETQYF
TRBJ2-2	NA	NA	TRBV5-1	TGCGCCAGCAGCAACCGGGCCCCGAGCGCCGGGGAGCTGTTTTTT	CASSNRAPSAGELFF
TRBJ2-5	many	NA	TRBV19	TGTGCCAGTAGTAGGACAGCTATCCAAGAGACCCAGTACTTC	CASSRTAIQETQYF
TRBJ2-1	NA	NA	TRBV7-8	TGTGCCAGCAGACCCTCTGGAGCGGCCATGCACAATGAGCAGTTCTTC	CASRPSGAAMHNEQFF
TRBJ2-1	many	NA	TRBV5-5	TGTGCCAGCAGCTTGGAACTAGGGGAGCAGTTCTTC	CASSLELGEQFF
TRBJ2-5	NA	TRBD1	TRBV5-1	TGCGCCAGCAGCTTATGGACAGGGCAAGAGACCCAGTACTTC	CASSLWTGQETQYF
TRBJ2-1	NA	NA	TRBV24-1	TGTGCCACCAGTGACCCTGGGGTCAATGAGCAGTTCTTC	CATSDPGVNEQFF
TRBJ2-5	few	NA	TRBV6-6	TGTGCCAGCAGTTATACACCTCAAGAGACCCAGTACTTC	CASSYTPQETQYF
TRBJ1-2	NA	NA	TRBV5-1	TGCGCCAGCAGCGTTGGGACGCAAAGCTATGGCTACACCTTC	CASSVGTQSYGYTF
TRBJ2-1	few	NA	TRBV7-2	TGTGCCAGCAGCTTAGTTGGCTACCCGCAGTTCTTC	CASSLVGYPQFF